This is a list of T cell receptor beta chains from one sample in a study of cytomegalovirus exposure and HLA in healthy donors. Profiling relied on immunoSEQ multiplex PCR, and the TCRdb table lists in-frame clones only, not all of them. The sample contains some 160,000 clones, over 80% of which appear only once. Sequencing input: PBMCs. Source of these receptors: a woman between 18 and 30 years old in good health and CMV-seronegative. The CDR3 runs from the conserved cysteine through the conserved F or W. A D gene is named only where the DNA matches it firmly. Only part of the rows carry a size: once, few, many, or a class if the clone is expanded.

TRBV29-1	-	-	TRBJ1-1	TGCAGCGTTGAACCAACAAGTACCCGTGAAGCTTTCTTT	CSVEPTSTREAFF
TRBV6-1	-	-	TRBJ1-3	TGTGCCAGCAGCCGACAGGCTGGAAACACCATATATTTT	CASSRQAGNTIYF
TRBV29-1	-	TRBD2	TRBJ2-3	TGCAGCGTTGGCTCGGGGGGATCCCTCACAGATACGCAGTATTTT	CSVGSGGSLTDTQYF
TRBV5-1	once	TRBD2	TRBJ2-5	TGCGCCAGCAGCGGCGGGGGGAGGGAGACCCAGTACTTC	CASSGGGRETQYF
TRBV7-2	-	-	TRBJ2-7	TGTGCCAGCAGCTTAGGCAGGGGCTCCTACGAGCAGTACTTC	CASSLGRGSYEQYF
TRBV5-4	-	-	TRBJ1-1	TGTGCCAGCAGCCCGGATGGGAGGAACACTGAAGCTTTCTTT	CASSPDGRNTEAFF
TRBV7-9	-	TRBD1	TRBJ2-7	TGTTCCAGCGTTCCGGAGGGACAGGGGTTTTTCTACGAGCAGTACTTC	CSSVPEGQGFFYEQYF
TRBV4-2	-	TRBD2	TRBJ2-1	TGTGCCAGCAGCCAAGCAAGCGGGGGGGCTTACAATGAGCAGTTCTTC	CASSQASGGAYNEQFF
TRBV10-2	few	TRBD1	TRBJ2-3	TGCGCCAGCAAACAGGGGGCAGGGGATACGCAGTATTTT	CASKQGAGDTQYF
TRBV6-5	-	TRBD1	TRBJ1-1	TGTGCCGCCACAGGGACAGGGCGGAACACTGAAGCTTTCTTT	CAATGTGRNTEAFF
TRBV5-6	-	TRBD1	TRBJ1-1	TGTGCCAGCAACCAACCGGGACAGGACGATTTTGAGGCTTTCTTT	CASNQPGQDDFEAFF
TRBV19	once	TRBD1	TRBJ2-1	TGTGCCAGTGCCTCGGGACAGGGAATTCTCAATGAGCAGTTCTTC	CASASGQGILNEQFF
TRBV7-9	-	-	TRBJ2-1	TGTTCCAGCAGCTTCCCCGGGGTTTTTGTGCAGTTCTTC	CSSSFPGVFVQFF
TRBV6-6	-	-	TRBJ2-1	TGTGCCAGCAGTTACGGCGGGGGCTTAAAGAATGAGCAGTTCTTC	CASSYGGGLKNEQFF
TRBV7-3	once	-	TRBJ2-1	TGTGCCAGCAGCCCCATAGCCGGGGTATCCTACAATGAGCAGTTCTTC	CASSPIAGVSYNEQFF
TRBV30	-	-	TRBJ2-1	TGTGCCTGGAGTGACCCCCCCGGACATTACAATGAGCAGTTCTTC	CAWSDPPGHYNEQFF
TRBV2	-	TRBD1	TRBJ2-7	TGTGCCATCGGGGGACAGGGGCTCCGCTACGAGCAGTACTTC	CAIGGQGLRYEQYF
TRBV4-2	-	TRBD2	TRBJ2-3	TGTGCCAGCAGCCAAGATGGAAGCGGGGGGGCGTCGGATACGCAGTATTTT	CASSQDGSGGASDTQYF
TRBV30	-	-	TRBJ1-6	TGTGCCTGGGCCGTATTAGACAGGAATTCACCCCTCCACTTT	CAWAVLDRNSPLHF
TRBV6-5	-	TRBD1	TRBJ1-2	TGTGCCACCGGGGACAGAGCTAACTATGGCTACACCTTC	CATGDRANYGYTF
TRBV5-1	-	-	TRBJ2-3	TGCGCCAGCAGCCCACGGAGCGGCGCTAGCACAGATACGCAGTATTTT	CASSPRSGASTDTQYF
TRBV30	-	-	TRBJ1-5	TGTGCCTGGAGTGTGGGACAAAATAGCAATCAGCCCCAGCATTTT	CAWSVGQNSNQPQHF
TRBV5-6	-	-	TRBJ2-7	TGTGCCAGCAGCTTGGCCCCGGGAGTATCCTACGAGCAGTACTTC	CASSLAPGVSYEQYF
TRBV18	-	-	TRBJ1-2	TGTGCCAGCTCACCATCACGGGGAGGAGAAGGCTACACCTTC	CASSPSRGGEGYTF
TRBV19	-	-	TRBJ1-1	TGTGCCAGTAGTATTCAGCCGGGGGGCGCTGAAGCTTTCTTT	CASSIQPGGAEAFF
TRBV28	-	-	TRBJ2-7	TGTGCCAGCAGTTCCCCCGGGACCTACGAGCAGTACTTC	CASSSPGTYEQYF
TRBV11-3	-	-	TRBJ1-1	TGCGCCAGCAGCTTAGGGCAGAAAAACACTGAAGCTTTCTTT	CASSLGQKNTEAFF
TRBV5-1	-	TRBD1	TRBJ1-2	TGCGCCAGCAGCATAGACAGGGAATATTATGGCTACACCTTC	CASSIDREYYGYTF
TRBV18	-	TRBD1	TRBJ2-6	TGTGCCAGCTCACTGGACAGGGGAAGGGCCGGGGCCAACGTCCTGACTTTC	CASSLDRGRAGANVLTF
TRBV30	-	-	TRBJ2-2	TGTGCCTGGGACACCGGGACTGTCACCGGGGAGCTGTTTTTT	CAWDTGTVTGELFF
TRBV11-2	-	TRBD2	TRBJ2-6	TGTGCCAGCAGCTTTGGGGGGACTAGCGGGGCGGGCGTCCTGACTTTC	CASSFGGTSGAGVLTF
TRBV7-6	once	TRBD2	TRBJ2-7	TGTGCCAGCAGCAGAACTAGCGGGGGGTCATCAACCTACGAGCAGTACTTC	CASSRTSGGSSTYEQYF
TRBV11-2	-	TRBD1	TRBJ2-7	TGTGCCAGCTCCCAACCGGGGACAGGATACGAGCAGTACTTC	CASSQPGTGYEQYF
TRBV6-6	-	-	TRBJ1-2	TGTGCCAGCGGCCGCTTGGCTAACTATGGCTACACCTTC	CASGRLANYGYTF
TRBV6-1	-	-	TRBJ1-2	TGTGCCAGCAGTGAAGCTCGGAGGGTCTATGGCTACACCTTC	CASSEARRVYGYTF
TRBV30	-	-	TRBJ1-5	TGTGCCTGGAGTGTAAGCCGGAGCAATCAGCCCCAGCATTTT	CAWSVSRSNQPQHF
TRBV27	-	-	TRBJ2-3	TGTGCCAGTACCCCGGCGGGGTACACAGATACGCAGTATTTT	CASTPAGYTDTQYF
TRBV10-2	once	-	TRBJ2-2	TGCGCCAGTAGTCAGGGCGGCGGGGAGCTGTTTTTT	CASSQGGGELFF
TRBV19	-	-	TRBJ1-2	TGTGCCAGTAGTATAGGCTCGGGGGGGGGCTACACCTTC	CASSIGSGGGYTF
TRBV28	-	-	TRBJ1-3	TGTGCCAGCAGTTTGGGTGCGGGGGGCATCAGAAACACCATATATTTT	CASSLGAGGIRNTIYF
TRBV5-1	once	-	TRBJ1-1	TGCGCCAGTAGAAGGGGGGGCCCGAACACTGAAGCTTTCTTT	CASRRGGPNTEAFF
TRBV25-1	-	-	TRBJ2-2	TGTGCCAGCAGCGGCCACCCTGGGCTGACACTTAACACCGGGGAGCTGTTTTTT	CASSGHPGLTLNTGELFF
TRBV5-1	-	TRBD2	TRBJ2-1	TGCGCCAGCAGCCTCGGACTAGCGGGGGGAAATGAGCAGTTCTTC	CASSLGLAGGNEQFF
TRBV9	-	TRBD2	TRBJ2-1	TGTGCCAGCAGCCCCCGACTAGCGGGGGGCCTCAACAATGAGCAGTTCTTC	CASSPRLAGGLNNEQFF
TRBV7-9	-	-	TRBJ1-1	TGTGCCAGCAGCTCATCAAAACCAGGGGAAGCTTTCTTT	CASSSSKPGEAFF
TRBV6-1	-	-	TRBJ1-1	TGTGCCAGCAAAGTACAGGAGAACACTGAAGCTTTCTTT	CASKVQENTEAFF
TRBV5-8	once	-	TRBJ1-3	TGTGCCAGCAGTCGACCCAAAGTCAGAAGGGGATTAAGCTCTGGAAACACCATATATTTT	CASSRPKVRRGLSSGNTIYF
TRBV7-9	-	-	TRBJ1-6	TGTGCCAGCAGACCCCTATTGAACCGATCACCCCTCCACTTT	CASRPLLNRSPLHF
TRBV10-3	-	TRBD2	TRBJ2-7	TGTGCCATCAGGGGTCTAGCGGGGGCCGCCTACGAGCAGTACTTC	CAIRGLAGAAYEQYF
TRBV19	-	TRBD1	TRBJ1-2	TGTGCCAGCCTCCCGGGACAGGGGGCCTTTAACTATGGCTACACCTTC	CASLPGQGAFNYGYTF
TRBV18	-	TRBD1	TRBJ1-1	TGTGCCAGCTCACCACCCCAGGGGGCAAGAGGAACTGAAGCTTTCTTT	CASSPPQGARGTEAFF
TRBV28	-	-	TRBJ2-5	TGTGCCAGCAGTCGCCGGACAGCATCCCAAGAGACCCAGTACTTC	CASSRRTASQETQYF